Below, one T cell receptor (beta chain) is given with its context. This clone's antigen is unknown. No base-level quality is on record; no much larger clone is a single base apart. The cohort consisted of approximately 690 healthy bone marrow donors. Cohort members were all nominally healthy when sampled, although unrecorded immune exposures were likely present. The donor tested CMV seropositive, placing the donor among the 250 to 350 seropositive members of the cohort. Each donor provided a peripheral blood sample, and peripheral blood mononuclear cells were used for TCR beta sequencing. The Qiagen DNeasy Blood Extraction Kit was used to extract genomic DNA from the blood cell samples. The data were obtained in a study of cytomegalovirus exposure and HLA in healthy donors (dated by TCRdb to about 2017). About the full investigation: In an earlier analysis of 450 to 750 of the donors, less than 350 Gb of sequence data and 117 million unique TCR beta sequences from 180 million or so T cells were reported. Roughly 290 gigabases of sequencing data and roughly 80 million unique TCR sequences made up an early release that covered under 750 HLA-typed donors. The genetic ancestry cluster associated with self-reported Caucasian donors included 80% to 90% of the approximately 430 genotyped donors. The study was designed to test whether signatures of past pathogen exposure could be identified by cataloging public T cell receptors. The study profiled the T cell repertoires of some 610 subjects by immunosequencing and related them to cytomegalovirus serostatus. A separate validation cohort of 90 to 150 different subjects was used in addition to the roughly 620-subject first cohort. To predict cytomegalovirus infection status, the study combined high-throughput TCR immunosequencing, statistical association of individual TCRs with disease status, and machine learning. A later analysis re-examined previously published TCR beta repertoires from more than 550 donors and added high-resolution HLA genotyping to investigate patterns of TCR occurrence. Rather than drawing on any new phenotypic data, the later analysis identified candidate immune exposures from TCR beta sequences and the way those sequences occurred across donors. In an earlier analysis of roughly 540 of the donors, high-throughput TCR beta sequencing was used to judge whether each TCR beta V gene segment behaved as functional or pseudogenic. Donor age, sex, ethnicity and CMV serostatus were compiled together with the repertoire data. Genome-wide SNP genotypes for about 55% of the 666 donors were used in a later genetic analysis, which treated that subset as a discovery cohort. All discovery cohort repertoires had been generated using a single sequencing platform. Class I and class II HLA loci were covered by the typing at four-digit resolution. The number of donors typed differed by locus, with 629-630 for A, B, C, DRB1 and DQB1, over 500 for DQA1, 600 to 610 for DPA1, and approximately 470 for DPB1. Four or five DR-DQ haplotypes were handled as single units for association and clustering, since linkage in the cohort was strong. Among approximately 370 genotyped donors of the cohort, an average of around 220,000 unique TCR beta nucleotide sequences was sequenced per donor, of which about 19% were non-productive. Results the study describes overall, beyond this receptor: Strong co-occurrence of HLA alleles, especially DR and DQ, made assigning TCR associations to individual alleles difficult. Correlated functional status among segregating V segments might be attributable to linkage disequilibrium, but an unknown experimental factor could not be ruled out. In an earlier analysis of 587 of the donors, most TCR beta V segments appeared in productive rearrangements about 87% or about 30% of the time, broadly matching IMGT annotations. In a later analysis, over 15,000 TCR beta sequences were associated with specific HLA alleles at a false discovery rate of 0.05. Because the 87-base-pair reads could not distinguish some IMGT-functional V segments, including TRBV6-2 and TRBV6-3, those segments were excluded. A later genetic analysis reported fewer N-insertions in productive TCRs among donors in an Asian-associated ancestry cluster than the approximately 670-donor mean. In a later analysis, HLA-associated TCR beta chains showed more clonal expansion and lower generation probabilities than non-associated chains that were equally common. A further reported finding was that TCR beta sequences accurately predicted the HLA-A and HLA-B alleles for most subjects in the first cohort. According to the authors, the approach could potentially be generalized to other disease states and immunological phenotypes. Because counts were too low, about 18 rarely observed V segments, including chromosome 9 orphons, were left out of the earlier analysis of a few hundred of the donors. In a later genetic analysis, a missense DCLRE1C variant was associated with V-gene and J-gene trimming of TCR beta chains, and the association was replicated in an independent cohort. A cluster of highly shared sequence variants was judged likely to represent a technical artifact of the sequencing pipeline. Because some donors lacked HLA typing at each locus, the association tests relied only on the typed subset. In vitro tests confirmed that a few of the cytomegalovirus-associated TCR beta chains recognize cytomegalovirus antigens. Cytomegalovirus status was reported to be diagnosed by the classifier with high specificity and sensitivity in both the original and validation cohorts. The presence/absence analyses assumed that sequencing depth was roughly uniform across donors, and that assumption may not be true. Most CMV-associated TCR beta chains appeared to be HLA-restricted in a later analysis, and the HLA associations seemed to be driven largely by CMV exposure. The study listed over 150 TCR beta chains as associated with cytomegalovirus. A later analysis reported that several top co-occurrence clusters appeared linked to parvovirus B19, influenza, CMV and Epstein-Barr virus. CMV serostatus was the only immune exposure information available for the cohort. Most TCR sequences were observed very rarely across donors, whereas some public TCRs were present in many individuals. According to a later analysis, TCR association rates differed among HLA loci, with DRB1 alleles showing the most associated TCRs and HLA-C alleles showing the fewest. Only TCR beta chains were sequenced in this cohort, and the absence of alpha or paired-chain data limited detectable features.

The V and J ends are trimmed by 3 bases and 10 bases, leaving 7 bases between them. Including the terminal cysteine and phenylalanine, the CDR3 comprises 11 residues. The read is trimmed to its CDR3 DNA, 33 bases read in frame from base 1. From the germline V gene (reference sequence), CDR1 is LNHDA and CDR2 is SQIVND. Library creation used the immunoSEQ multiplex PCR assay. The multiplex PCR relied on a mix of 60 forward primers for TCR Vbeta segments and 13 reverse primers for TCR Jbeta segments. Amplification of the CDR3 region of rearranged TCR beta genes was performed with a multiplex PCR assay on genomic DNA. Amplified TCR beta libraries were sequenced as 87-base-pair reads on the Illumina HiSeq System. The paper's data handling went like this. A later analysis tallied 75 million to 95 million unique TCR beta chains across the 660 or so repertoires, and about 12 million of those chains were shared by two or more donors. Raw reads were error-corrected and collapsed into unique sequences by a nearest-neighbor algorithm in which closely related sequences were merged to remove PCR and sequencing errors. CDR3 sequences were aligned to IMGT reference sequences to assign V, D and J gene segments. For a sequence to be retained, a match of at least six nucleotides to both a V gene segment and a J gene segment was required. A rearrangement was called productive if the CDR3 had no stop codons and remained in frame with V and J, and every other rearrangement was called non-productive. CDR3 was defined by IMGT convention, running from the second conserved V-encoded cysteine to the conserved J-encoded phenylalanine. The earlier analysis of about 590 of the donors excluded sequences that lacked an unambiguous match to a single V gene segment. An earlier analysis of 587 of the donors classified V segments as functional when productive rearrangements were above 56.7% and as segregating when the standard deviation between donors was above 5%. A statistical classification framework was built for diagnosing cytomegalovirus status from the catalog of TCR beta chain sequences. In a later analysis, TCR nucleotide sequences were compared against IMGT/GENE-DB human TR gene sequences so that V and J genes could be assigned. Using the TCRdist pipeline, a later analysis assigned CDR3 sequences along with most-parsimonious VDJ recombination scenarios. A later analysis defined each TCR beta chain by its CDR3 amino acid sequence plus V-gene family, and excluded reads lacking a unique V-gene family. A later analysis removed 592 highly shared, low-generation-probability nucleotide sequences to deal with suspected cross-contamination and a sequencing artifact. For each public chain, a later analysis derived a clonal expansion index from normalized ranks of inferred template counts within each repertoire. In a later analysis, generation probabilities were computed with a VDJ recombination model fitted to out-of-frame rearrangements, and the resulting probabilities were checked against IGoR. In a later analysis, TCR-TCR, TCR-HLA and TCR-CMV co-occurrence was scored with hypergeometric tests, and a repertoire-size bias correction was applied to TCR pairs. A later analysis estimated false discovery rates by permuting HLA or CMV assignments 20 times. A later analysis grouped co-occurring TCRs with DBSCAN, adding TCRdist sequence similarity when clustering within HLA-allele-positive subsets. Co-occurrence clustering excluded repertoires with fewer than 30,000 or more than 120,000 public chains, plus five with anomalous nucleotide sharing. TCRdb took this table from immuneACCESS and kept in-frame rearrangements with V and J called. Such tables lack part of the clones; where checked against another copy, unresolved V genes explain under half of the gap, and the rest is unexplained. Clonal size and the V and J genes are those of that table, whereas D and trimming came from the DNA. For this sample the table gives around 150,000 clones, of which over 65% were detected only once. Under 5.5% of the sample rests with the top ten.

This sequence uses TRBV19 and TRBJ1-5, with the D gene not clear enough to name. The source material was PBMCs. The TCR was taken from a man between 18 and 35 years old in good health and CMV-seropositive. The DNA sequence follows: TGTGCCAGTAGTATTTCGGGTCCCCAGCATTTT. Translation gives CASSISGPQHF.